These T cell receptor beta chains were read from a single sample in a study of T cell repertoires in cytomegalovirus infection. TCRdb itself ran the reads through MiXCR, one entry per CDR3 protein. The sample has about 700,000 distinct CDR3 sequences, around 30% seen once; the top ten hold roughly 20%. For these receptors, no antigen is known. This specimen was cultured PBMCs, taken from culture after CMV antigen stimulation. The receptors were sampled from a human donor in good health (CMV status not recorded). Some clones in this sample may be carry-over from other donors' samples. Each CDR3 is given with its conserved first and last residue. Fields, in order: CDR3 length, clone size, J gene, D gene, V gene, CDR3 DNA, CDR3 protein. D genes are given only for firm matches. Expanded clones get a size class; other rows say once, few or many, or leave the size out.

17	.	TRBJ1-6	.	TRBV6-8	TGTGCCAGCAGTGGGGAAGGGACGAGCTCCTATAATTCACCCCTCCACTTT	CASSGEGTSSYNSPLHF
16	once	TRBJ2-1	TRBD1	TRBV4-1	TGCGCCAGCAGCCGACTGATCGGGACAGCCCACAATGAGCAGTTCTTC	CASSRLIGTAHNEQFF
14	few	TRBJ1-1	.	TRBV7-8	TGTGCCAGCAGCTTCAGGCGGTTGGGAACTGAAGCTTTCTTT	CASSFRRLGTEAFF
14	few	TRBJ2-5	.	TRBV11-3	TGTGCCAGCAGCCTCAGGGGAGTCCAAGAGACCCAGTACTTC	CASSLRGVQETQYF
13	.	TRBJ1-4	.	TRBV11-2	TGTGCCAGCAGCCCCGGACCAACTGAAAAACTGTTTTTT	CASSPGPTEKLFF
13	.	TRBJ2-7	TRBD1	TRBV20-1	TGCAGTGCTCGAGGACAGGGGGGACCAGAGCAGTACTTC	CSARGQGGPEQYF
11	.	TRBJ2-3	.	TRBV20-1	TGCAGTGCTCGGGAGACAGATACGCAGTATTTT	CSARETDTQYF
15	.	TRBJ2-4	TRBD1	TRBV6-1	TGTGCCAGCAGTGCTGGGACAGGGGGGGAAAACATTCAGTACTTC	CASSAGTGGENIQYF
12	.	TRBJ2-5	TRBD1	TRBV2	TGTGCCAGCGCCGGGACAGCAGAGACCCAGTACTTC	CASAGTAETQYF
14	.	TRBJ2-2	.	TRBV12-5	TGTGCTAGTGGTTGGTCGGGGATCAGCGGGGAGCTGTTTTTT	CASGWSGISGELFF
13	.	TRBJ2-3	.	TRBV12-3/TRBV12-4	TGTGCCAGCAGTTTAGACACAGGGACCCCGCAGTATTTT	CASSLDTGTPQYF
15	few	TRBJ2-1	.	TRBV6-5	TGTGCCAGCCGCGAGTTCTCTGGCAGGGAGGATGAGCAGTTCTTC	CASREFSGREDEQFF
15	few	TRBJ2-1	TRBD2	TRBV7-2	TGTGCCAGCAGCAACGGTGGGACTAGCAAAAATGAGCAGTTCTTC	CASSNGGTSKNEQFF
15	few	TRBJ2-5	TRBD1	TRBV7-3	TGTGCCAGCAGACCCGTCACGGGACAGGGAGAGACCCAGTACTTC	CASRPVTGQGETQYF
16	.	TRBJ2-7	.	TRBV7-2	TGTGCCAGCAGCTTAAAGGCGGGGGCGGTGACCTACGAGCAGTACTTC	CASSLKAGAVTYEQYF
12	few	TRBJ2-1	TRBD1	TRBV19	TGTGCCAGTAGAGCAGGGGGCTATGAGCAGTTCTTC	CASRAGGYEQFF
14	once	TRBJ2-1	TRBD2	TRBV20-1	TGCAGTGCTCATAGACTAGCGGGGTGGGGTGAGCAGTTCTTC	CSAHRLAGWGEQFF
13	.	TRBJ2-1	.	TRBV20-1	TGCAGTGCTAGAGGGCAGACTTACAATGAGCAGTTCTTC	CSARGQTYNEQFF
18	many	TRBJ2-2	.	TRBV7-4	TGTGCCAGCAGCTATAAATTAAGTAACCGCGGGGACGGCGGGGAGCTGTTTTTT	CASSYKLSNRGDGGELFF
14	.	TRBJ2-1	TRBD2	TRBV20-1	TGCAGTGCTAGAGCTAGCGGGCCGGGGGGTGAGCAGTTCTTC	CSARASGPGGEQFF
15	.	TRBJ1-1	TRBD1	TRBV7-6	TGTGCCAGCACCCCAACAGGGGGCAGTATGAATGAAGCTTTCTTT	CASTPTGGSMNEAFF
16	.	TRBJ1-5	.	TRBV7-8	TGTGCCAGCAGCTCCACCCGCGGGCCCAGCAATCAGCCCCAGCATTTT	CASSSTRGPSNQPQHF
10	.	TRBJ2-2	.	TRBV6-5	TGTGCCAGCTGGGGCGGGGAGCTGTTTTTT	CASWGGELFF
16	few	TRBJ2-2	.	TRBV6-1	TGTGCCAGCAGTGAAGTCCACCGTCCGAACACCGGGGAGCTGTTTTTT	CASSEVHRPNTGELFF
17	.	TRBJ1-1	.	TRBV6-1	TGTGCCAGCACCCCAGATATGCTAGGGTTTGGGAACACTGAAGCTTTCTTT	CASTPDMLGFGNTEAFF
15	.	TRBJ2-2	.	TRBV2	TGTGCCAGCCACACGGACCCCGCGAACACCGGGGAGCTGTTTTTT	CASHTDPANTGELFF
13	few	TRBJ2-5	TRBD1	TRBV11-2	TGTGCCAGCAGCTTAGTGGACCGGGACAGGAGCTCCTTC	CASSLVDRDRSSF
16	.	TRBJ2-1	TRBD2	TRBV12-3/TRBV12-4	TGTGCCAGCACCTCCTCTAGCGGGAGGTCCTACAATGAGCAGTTCTTC	CASTSSSGRSYNEQFF
13	.	TRBJ1-2	.	TRBV24-1	TGTGCCACCAGTGAGGGAGTATTCTATGGCTACACCTTC	CATSEGVFYGYTF
13	.	TRBJ2-5	TRBD1	TRBV6-1	TGTGCCAGCATAAGAGGGGGCGAAGAGACCCAGTACTTC	CASIRGGEETQYF
15	.	TRBJ2-1	.	TRBV5-4	TGTGCCAGCAGCGGGGGTGGTAGCCAGTACAATGAGCAGTTCTTC	CASSGGGSQYNEQFF
15	few	TRBJ2-2	.	TRBV6-5	TGTGCCAGCAGTTACTCGCAGGGGACGGGCGGGGAGCTGTTTTTT	CASSYSQGTGGELFF
14	.	TRBJ2-7	.	TRBV4-3	TGCGCCAGCAGCCAAGGTCACTCCTCCTACGAGCAGTACTTC	CASSQGHSSYEQYF
14	many	TRBJ2-1	.	TRBV7-2	TGTGCCAGCAGCTATCAGGGTTACTACAATGAGCAGTTCTTC	CASSYQGYYNEQFF
15	many	TRBJ2-1	TRBD2	TRBV7-2	TGTGCCAGCAGCCGCACGGGGGGGTCTAGCAATGAGCAGTTCTTC	CASSRTGGSSNEQFF
14	.	TRBJ2-2	.	TRBV20-1	TGCAGTGCTAGGCACCGGGCCGCCACCGGGGAGCTGTTTTTT	CSARHRAATGELFF